A selection of T cell receptor beta chains follows, all from one sample in a study of T-cell reconstitution after alpha-beta-depleted transplantation in children. One entry per CDR3 protein, called by TCRdb with MiXCR from the PCR reads. The sample holds 530,000 or so distinct CDR3 sequences; 27% are singletons and the top ten take about 35%. The sample consisted of PBMCs, taken before TCRalphabeta/CD19-depleted stem cell transplant. The origin of the receptors is a boy under three years old with Wiskott-Aldrich syndrome, due to receive a stem cell transplant. Each CDR3 is given without its conserved first and last residue. Fields, in order: V gene, J gene, CDR3 length, CDR3 protein.

TRBV20-1	TRBJ2-3	11	SARVQNTDTQY
TRBV12-5	TRBJ1-1	11	ASGLQGNTEAF
TRBV12-2	TRBJ2-5	11	ASRGRYEETQY
TRBV19	TRBJ1-5	13	ASRTQGTGTQPQH
TRBV13	TRBJ1-4	12	ASSPPRQKEKLF
TRBV7-9	TRBJ1-6	12	ASTPGQYNSPLH
TRBV10-2	TRBJ1-6	12	ASRIGGPHSPLH
TRBV20-1	TRBJ2-7	12	SARDRLFAYEQY
TRBV7-2	TRBJ1-2	13	ASSARQGPVDGYT
TRBV24-1	TRBJ2-7	13	ATSGTGTGTGRQY
TRBV5-1	TRBJ2-7	17	ASSLFAGSSGRISYEQY
TRBV5-1	TRBJ2-1	13	ASSQTGGYYNEQF
TRBV5-1	TRBJ2-2	13	ASSLLGPHTGELF
TRBV5-1	TRBJ2-1	12	ASSESGSSREQF
TRBV10-3	TRBJ1-4	12	AISESAGFEKLF
TRBV2	TRBJ2-1	13	ASSADKSSYNEQF
TRBV7-8	TRBJ2-1	11	ASSFSVGNEQF
TRBV5-1	TRBJ2-1	18	ASSLDRARAGDGSYNEQF
TRBV5-1	TRBJ2-5	12	ASSPRLAKETQY
TRBV29-1	TRBJ2-1	13	SALDSGSSYNEQF
TRBV29-1	TRBJ2-7	12	SVRRTANSYEQY
TRBV6-5	TRBJ1-2	14	ASSSMQGLGRSGYT
TRBV6-1	TRBJ2-3	13	ASSSTSGYTDTQY
TRBV28	TRBJ1-2	14	ASSFMANRGNYGYT
TRBV5-1	TRBJ2-7	13	ASSPRTSGVYEQY
TRBV20-1	TRBJ2-1	10	SADLNYNEQF
TRBV28	TRBJ1-1	11	ASRPPGGTEAF
TRBV5-1	TRBJ2-1	15	ASSLEAMGSSYNEQF
TRBV15	TRBJ2-3	11	ATSRDKGDTQY
TRBV28	TRBJ2-7	13	ASSLLGTRSYEQY
TRBV5-1	TRBJ2-1	12	ASAGTSGWNEQF
TRBV10-3	TRBJ2-3	10	AISALGDTQY
TRBV5-1	TRBJ2-1	11	ASSEATNNEQF
TRBV25-1	TRBJ2-3	13	ASSAGTSGGDTQY
TRBV10-3	TRBJ2-7	11	AISSTGASEQY
TRBV6-4	TRBJ2-7	13	ASSDRAGAVREQY
TRBV5-1	TRBJ1-3	14	ASSFAGWQFGNTIY
TRBV6-1	TRBJ1-5	13	ASRPGLNRNQPQH
TRBV20-1	TRBJ2-4	14	SAGDRVILAKNIQY
TRBV5-1	TRBJ1-2	11	ASRQGDGYGYT
TRBV10-3	TRBJ2-5	13	AISILAGFQETQY
TRBV18	TRBJ2-3	14	ASSPGQGKGTDTQY
TRBV5-5	TRBJ2-1	13	ASSVPSGSYNEQF
TRBV12-3/TRBV12-4	TRBJ2-7	12	ASSIRGGSGEQY
TRBV20-1	TRBJ2-7	10	SASGNRGEQY
TRBV20-1	TRBJ1-5	13	SARVQGMRNQPQH
TRBV6-1	TRBJ2-2	14	ASSDLRRSNTGELF
TRBV5-1	TRBJ2-3	12	ASSLAWDTDTQY
TRBV20-1	TRBJ2-1	13	STTGTSGINNEQF
TRBV7-2	TRBJ2-2	15	ASSLAPYRSNTGELF
TRBV7-2	TRBJ2-3	13	ASSSTRVGTDTQY
TRBV5-1	TRBJ2-1	14	ASSLVLDRTYNEQF
TRBV18	TRBJ2-7	12	ASSPTSGRMVQY